The 27 T cell receptor beta chains in this list originate from one sample, sequenced in a study of shared clonotypes between healthy human individuals. Libraries were prepared by immunoSEQ multiplex PCR; TCRdb keeps only in-frame clonotypes and omits some of them. The sample has around 2,100,000 clones, about 95% seen once; the top ten hold less than 1.5%. It was CD45RO-negative cells, positively selected for CCR7, that made up naive CD8 cells, with terminally differentiated effector memory CD45RA+ cells excluded. The specimen sequenced was naive CD8+ T cells sorted from blood. These receptors were obtained from a man in his late teens or twenties in good health.

This sequence joins TRBV19 and TRBJ1-1, with D unclear. Trimming shortened V by 5 bases and J by 4 bases, and 11 bases separated the two germline ends. The length of the CDR3 is 13 residues. The germline V gene has CDR1 LNHDA and CDR2 SQIVND (reference sequence). In nucleotides, the CDR3 is TGTGCCAGTAGTTCCGGGGTTTCCACTGAAGCTTTCTTT. Its translation is CASSSGVSTEAFF. The full variable domain, with the rest looked up from reference TRBV19 and TRBJ1-1, is DGGITQSPKYLFRKEGQNVTLSCEQNLNHDAMYWYRQDPGQGLRLIYYSQIVNDFQKGDIAEGYSVSREKKESFPLTVTSAQKNPTAFYLCASSSGVSTEAFFGQGTRLTVV.

J is TRBJ2-7 and V is TRBV6-4, with D unresolved. Germline CDR1 MRHNA, CDR2 SNTAGT. The CDR3 runs to 13 residues. Trimming removed 3 bases from V and 7 bases from J, with 13 bases in between. CDR3 loop: CASSDLRKGEQYF. Written as DNA, the CDR3 is TGTGCCAGCAGTGATCTCCGTAAAGGAGAGCAGTACTTC.

V usage is TRBV27 and J usage is TRBJ1-4, with D perhaps TRBD1 (6 bases). V lost 1 base, J lost 8 bases, and 8 bases lay in between. The germline CDR1 and CDR2 sequences are MNHEY and SMNVEV (reference sequence). The CDR3 is made up of 13 amino acids. In DNA form, the CDR3 reads TGTGCCAGCAGTTTATATCAGGGGGAAAAACTGTTTTTT. Residues: CASSLYQGEKLFF.

As regards this clone: This specimen includes other DNA sequences encoding the same CDR3. The chain employs TRBV7-9 and TRBJ2-7; 8 nucleotides agree with TRBD1. Germline CDR1 is SEHNR and CDR2 is FQNEAQ (reference sequence). The CDR3 is 12 amino acids. The J segment lost 7 bases and the V segment lost 1 base, leaving 0 bases of the junction unmatched. CDR3 DNA: TGTGCCAGCAGCTTAGGGACAGGGGAGCAGTACTTC. Protein product: CASSLGTGEQYF.

The chain has TRBV7-3 and TRBJ2-7; D perhaps matches TRBD2 (5 bases). V was shortened by 2 bases and J by 1 base, with 9 bases between the two germline ends. In germline, CDR1 is SGHTA, CDR2 FQGTGA. The CDR3 covers 14 residues. The CDR3 sequence is CASSLSGLSYEQYF. CDR3 sequence (DNA): TGTGCCAGCAGCTTATCGGGATTGTCCTACGAGCAGTACTTC. Variable domain in full (rest from reference TRBV7-3 and TRBJ2-7): GAGVSQTPSNKVTEKGKYVELRCDPISGHTALYWYRQSLGQGPEFLIYFQGTGAADDSGLPNDRFFAVRPEGSVSTLKIQRTERGDSAVYLCASSLSGLSYEQYFGPGTRLTVT.

The chain joins TRBV27 to TRBJ2-7; D is perhaps TRBD2 (6 bases). The CDR3 runs 16 residues. Germline V gives CDR1 MNHEY, CDR2 SMNVEV (reference sequence). V lost 3 bases, J lost 4 bases, and 19 bases lay in between. CDR3 sequence reads: CASSFQQTTSGYEQYF. CDR3 DNA sequence: TGTGCCAGCAGTTTTCAACAGACGACCAGCGGGTACGAGCAGTACTTC.

For this clone: Other nucleotide sequences in the sample specify the same CDR3. This chain links TRBV9 with TRBJ2-7, with no clear D. CDR3 size: 13 residues. The germline V gene has CDR1 SGDLS and CDR2 YYNGEE. Trimming took off 1 base at V and 1 base at J, with 6 bases between the two ends. The CDR3 DNA follows: TGTGCCAGCAGCGTATCCGATTCCTACGAGCAGTACTTC. It encodes CASSVSDSYEQYF.

This chain connects TRBV13 to TRBJ2-2, with D perhaps TRBD2 (6 bases). From germline, CDR1 is PRHDT and CDR2 FYEKMQ (reference sequence). The V and J ends lost 5 bases and 3 bases respectively, with 10 bases between them. The CDR3 runs to 14 residues. CDR3 bases: TGTGCCAGCAGCGGGGGGATGTACACCGGGGAGCTGTTTTTT. Protein product: CASSGGMYTGELFF.

This chain joins TRBV6-5 and TRBJ2-7; possibly TRBD1 for D (6 bases). Trimming stripped 6 bases from V and 4 bases from J, with 16 bases between. This CDR3 is 14 amino acids long. The germline gives CDR1 MNHEY, CDR2 SVGAGI. Here the CDR3 reads CASSNREKWYEQYF. The DNA of the CDR3 is TGTGCCAGCAGCAACAGGGAGAAGTGGTACGAGCAGTACTTC.

The chain joins TRBV30 to TRBJ2-3, with D unresolved. The V end was cut by 2 bases, the J end by 6 bases, with 9 bases between. The germline CDR1 and CDR2 sequences are GTSNPN and SVGIG (reference sequence). CDR3 size: 12 residues. The CDR3 DNA is TGTGCCTGGAGTCTCGTACCGGATACGCAGTATTTT. It encodes CAWSLVPDTQYF.

The rearrangement links TRBV19 to TRBJ1-6, with D perhaps matching TRBD1 (5 bases). Trimming stripped 2 bases from V and 12 bases from J, with 11 bases between. The germline V gene encodes CDR1 LNHDA and CDR2 SQIVND (reference sequence). CDR3 length: 13 residues. The CDR3 spells CASSIWGEIPLHF. CDR3 DNA sequence: TGTGCCAGTAGTATATGGGGGGAGATACCCCTCCACTTT.

This chain joins TRBV7-9 and TRBJ1-2, with TRBD1 matching over 8 bases. The germline V gene has CDR1 SEHNR and CDR2 FQNEAQ (reference sequence). The ends lost 4 bases at V and 7 bases at J; junction bases unmatched: 14. The CDR3 has 16 amino acids. CDR3 nucleotides: TGTGCCAGCAGCTGGGCTTTAGGACAGGGTGTACTTGGCTACACCTTC. Protein sequence: CASSWALGQGVLGYTF.

Details on this clone: This sample also contains other DNA sequences that code for the same CDR3. The gene calls are TRBV29-1 and TRBJ1-2; D might be TRBD1 (5 bases). Germline CDR1 SQVTM, CDR2 ANQGSEA. Trimming pared 3 bases from V and 5 bases from J, leaving 10 bases between. The CDR3 spans 12 residues. The CDR3 reads CSVDRQGYGYTF. The CDR3 DNA reads TGCAGCGTTGATCGTCAGGGATATGGCTACACCTTC.

This clone was counted once. The chain links TRBV7-6 to TRBJ2-1; 7 bases line up with TRBD1. The CDR3 covers 14 residues. V lost 5 bases to trimming and J lost 7 bases; unmatched junction nucleotides: 8. Germline CDR1 and CDR2: SGHVS and FNYEAQ. The CDR3: CASSPPTGKNEQFF. The CDR3 DNA is TGTGCCAGCAGCCCCCCGACAGGGAAGAATGAGCAGTTCTTC.

The rearrangement links TRBV7-9 to TRBJ2-2; D not resolved. Trimming stripped 2 bases from V and 8 bases from J, with 9 bases between. Germline CDR1 SEHNR, CDR2 FQNEAQ (reference sequence). This CDR3 has 13 residues. In DNA form, the CDR3 reads TGTGCCAGCAGCTTAAAGTCAGTGGGGGAGCTGTTTTTT. This translates into CASSLKSVGELFF.

This clone was counted a few times. The sample has other DNA sequences that encode this CDR3 too. The chain couples TRBV6-5 to TRBJ2-7, with D maybe TRBD1 (6 bases). The CDR3 has 13 residues. V lost 2 bases and J 4 bases, leaving 9 bases between the germline ends. Germline lookup yields CDR1 MNHEY and CDR2 SVGAGI. CDR3 coding DNA: TGTGCCAGCAGTTACCCGGACAGTTACGAGCAGTACTTC. Translation: CASSYPDSYEQYF.

A word on this clone: This CDR3 is also generated by other DNA sequences in the sample. V and J are TRBV18 and TRBJ2-1; D unresolved. The germline gives CDR1 KGHSH, CDR2 LQKENI. This CDR3 is built from 14 residues. The ends were cut back, 3 bases at V and 0 bases at J, with 6 bases in the middle. CDR3 coding DNA: TGTGCCAGCTCACCCACGAGCTCCTACAATGAGCAGTTCTTC. Its translation is CASSPTSSYNEQFF.

This chain connects TRBV11-3 to TRBJ2-7; the D gene is possibly TRBD2 (5 bases). Trimming took off 3 bases at V and 9 bases at J, with 15 bases between the two ends. Per the germline V gene, CDR1 is SGHNT and CDR2 is YENEEA. CDR3 size: 13 residues. The CDR3 protein is CASSFQYGDWQYF. The CDR3 bases are TGTGCCAGCAGCTTCCAATACGGGGATTGGCAGTACTTC.

The genes are TRBV7-9 and TRBJ1-5; TRBD1 matches 9 bases. Germline V lookup: CDR1 SEHNR, CDR2 FQNEAQ (reference sequence). V lost 4 bases to trimming and J lost 5 bases; unmatched junction nucleotides: 3. The CDR3 runs 14 residues. As DNA, the CDR3 is TGTGCCAGCAGCTCGGGACAGGGCTATCAGCCCCAGCATTTT. Translation: CASSSGQGYQPQHF.

V gene TRBV11-2 combines with J gene TRBJ1-2; possible D gene TRBD1, 5 bases. Germline V gene lookup returns CDR1 SGHAT and CDR2 FQNNGV. The ends were cut back, 5 bases at V and 4 bases at J, with 17 bases in the middle. CDR3 length: 15 residues. The CDR3, as DNA: TGTGCCAGCAGCGGGGGAGGCAGCTCTTCCTATGGCTACACCTTC. It is translated as CASSGGGSSSYGYTF.

This chain uses TRBV28 with TRBJ2-7; TRBD1 might be the D (5 bases). The CDR3 runs to 14 residues. Germline-derived CDR1 and CDR2 are MDHEN and SYDVKM. V was cut by 2 bases and J by 1 base, with 9 bases left in between. CDR3 DNA sequence: TGTGCCAGCAGTTTAGGGGCTACGTCCTACGAGCAGTACTTC. Amino acid sequence: CASSLGATSYEQYF. Together with reference TRBV28 and TRBJ2-7, the CDR3 gives the full variable domain: DVKVTQSSRYLVKRTGEKVFLECVQDMDHENMFWYRQDPGLGLRLIYFSYDVKMKEKGDIPEGYSVSREKKERFSLILESASTNQTSMYLCASSLGATSYEQYFGPGTRLTVT.

The chain links TRBV19 to TRBJ1-1; tentative D call: TRBD1 (5 bases). This CDR3 spans 15 amino acids. V lost 1 base, J lost 4 bases, and 13 bases lay in between. CDR1 and CDR2 from the germline V gene are LNHDA and SQIVND (reference sequence). The CDR3, as DNA: TGTGCCAGTAGTATAGGGGAACCGGGACCCACTGAAGCTTTCTTT. Encoded protein: CASSIGEPGPTEAFF.

This chain joins TRBV6-5 and TRBJ2-2; D may be TRBD1 or TRBD2 (5 bases each). This CDR3 is built from 13 residues. CDR1 and CDR2 (germline): MNHEY, SVGAGI. V was clipped by 4 bases and J by 4 bases, with 7 bases between them. The CDR3, as DNA: TGTGCCAGCAGTTTTGGGGGCACCGGGGAGCTGTTTTTT. Its translation: CASSFGGTGELFF.

The rearrangement uses TRBV25-1 and TRBJ2-5, with TRBD1 identical over 9 bases. The length of the CDR3 is 17 residues. V lost 1 base, J lost 1 base, and 7 bases stayed unmatched. Germline CDR1 reads MGHDK; CDR2 reads SYGVNS. CDR3 loop: CASSELDRGFIQETQYF. In DNA form, the CDR3 reads TGTGCCAGCAGTGAATTGGACAGGGGATTTATCCAAGAGACCCAGTACTTC.

The CDR3 spells CSVVSDGYTF. The CDR3 region has the DNA TGCAGCGTTGTATCCGATGGCTACACCTTC. The chain links TRBV29-1 to TRBJ1-2; no clear D gene. V dropped 4 bases and J dropped 6 bases, with 6 bases sitting between them. This CDR3 spans 10 amino acids. CDR1 SQVTM and CDR2 ANQGSEA come from the germline V gene.

The V call is TRBV27, the J call TRBJ1-5; weak D call: TRBD1 (6 bases). The germline V gene encodes CDR1 MNHEY and CDR2 SMNVEV (reference sequence). CDR3 length equals 14 residues. Trimming pared 6 bases from V and 1 base from J, leaving 10 bases between. The CDR3 spells CASREGGSNQPQHF. The CDR3 nucleotides are TGTGCCAGCAGGGAGGGGGGAAGCAATCAGCCCCAGCATTTT.

The J gene is TRBJ1-2, the V gene TRBV7-9; weak D call: TRBD1 (6 bases). Trimming pared 5 bases from V and 7 bases from J, leaving 11 bases between. The V gene's germline CDR1 is SEHNR and CDR2 FQNEAQ (reference sequence). This CDR3 is 12 amino acids long. CDR3 in amino acids: CASSAGGRGYTF. The CDR3 nucleotides are TGTGCCAGCAGCGCCGGGGGCCGTGGCTACACCTTC.